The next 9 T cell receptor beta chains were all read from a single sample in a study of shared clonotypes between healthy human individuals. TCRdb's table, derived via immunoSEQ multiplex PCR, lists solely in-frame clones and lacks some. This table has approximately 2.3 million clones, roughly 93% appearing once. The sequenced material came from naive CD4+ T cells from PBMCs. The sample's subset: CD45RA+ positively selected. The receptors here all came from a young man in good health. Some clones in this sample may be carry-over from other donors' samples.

The CDR3 spells CASRLTGSSTDTQYF. The CDR3 bases are TGTGCCAGTAGGCTAACAGGGTCTAGCACAGATACGCAGTATTTT. This chain joins TRBV19 and TRBJ2-3; possibly TRBD1 for D (6 bases). This CDR3 comprises 15 residues. V lost 6 bases, J lost 0 bases, and 13 bases lay in between. Germline V gene lookup returns CDR1 LNHDA and CDR2 SQIVND (reference sequence).

CDR3 amino acids: CASSPGFNEKLFF. As DNA, the CDR3 is TGTGCCAGCAGCCCGGGGTTTAATGAAAAACTGTTTTTT. The chain carries TRBV14 and TRBJ1-4; no reliable D call. The CDR3 spans 13 residues. Per germline, CDR1 SGHDN and CDR2 FVKESK. V was clipped by 4 bases and J by 4 bases, with 7 bases between them.

The CDR3 DNA sequence: TGTGCCAGCAGTTCATCAAGCTCCTATAATTCACCCCTCCACTTT. Translating gives CASSSSSSYNSPLHF. The chain employs TRBV28 and TRBJ1-6; unclear D gene. Trimming cost V 4 bases and J 0 bases, with 7 bases left between them. The CDR3 totals 15 residues. CDR1 and CDR2 from the germline V gene are MDHEN and SYDVKM.

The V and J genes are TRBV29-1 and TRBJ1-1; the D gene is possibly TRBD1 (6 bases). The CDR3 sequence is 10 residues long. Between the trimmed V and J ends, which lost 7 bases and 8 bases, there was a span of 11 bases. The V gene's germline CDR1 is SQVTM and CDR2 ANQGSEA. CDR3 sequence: CSARDIEAFF. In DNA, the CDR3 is TGCAGCGCCCGGGACATCGAAGCTTTCTTT.

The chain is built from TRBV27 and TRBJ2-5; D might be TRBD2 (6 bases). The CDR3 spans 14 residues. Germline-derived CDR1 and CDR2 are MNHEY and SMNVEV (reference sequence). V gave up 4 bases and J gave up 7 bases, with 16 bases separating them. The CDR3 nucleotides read TGTGCCAGCAGTTGGGGACCGCCCGGGGGGACCCAGTACTTC. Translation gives CASSWGPPGGTQYF.

The CDR3 coding sequence is TGTGCCACCAGCAAGGGGGGGCATAGCGGGAGGGGCAATGAGCAGTTCTTC. This translates into CATSKGGHSGRGNEQFF. This chain links TRBV15 with TRBJ2-1; TRBD2 matches at 11 bases. The germline V gene has CDR1 LNHNV and CDR2 YYDKDF (reference sequence). The CDR3 totals 17 residues. Germline trimming cut 4 bases from V and 6 bases from J; bases unmatched to any gene: 11.

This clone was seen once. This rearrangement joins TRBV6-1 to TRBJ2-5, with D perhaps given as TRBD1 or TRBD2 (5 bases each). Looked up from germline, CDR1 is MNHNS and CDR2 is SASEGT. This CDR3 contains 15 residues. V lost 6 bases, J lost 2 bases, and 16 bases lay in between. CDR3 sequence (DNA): TGTGCCAGCAGGCCCCCCGGGACGGCACAAGAGACCCAGTACTTC. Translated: CASRPPGTAQETQYF.

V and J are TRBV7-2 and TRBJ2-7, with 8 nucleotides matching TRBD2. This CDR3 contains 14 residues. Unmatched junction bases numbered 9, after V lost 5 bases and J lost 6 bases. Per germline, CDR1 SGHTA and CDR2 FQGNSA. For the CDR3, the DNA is TGTGCCAGCAGCCCAGAGGCGGGGGGTGGCGAGCAGTACTTC. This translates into CASSPEAGGGEQYF.

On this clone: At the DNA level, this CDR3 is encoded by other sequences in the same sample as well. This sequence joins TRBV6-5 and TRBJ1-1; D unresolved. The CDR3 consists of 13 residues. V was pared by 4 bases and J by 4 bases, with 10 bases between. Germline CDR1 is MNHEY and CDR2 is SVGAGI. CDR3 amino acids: CASSSGGGTEAFF. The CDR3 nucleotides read TGTGCCAGCAGTTCGGGCGGAGGCACTGAAGCTTTCTTT.